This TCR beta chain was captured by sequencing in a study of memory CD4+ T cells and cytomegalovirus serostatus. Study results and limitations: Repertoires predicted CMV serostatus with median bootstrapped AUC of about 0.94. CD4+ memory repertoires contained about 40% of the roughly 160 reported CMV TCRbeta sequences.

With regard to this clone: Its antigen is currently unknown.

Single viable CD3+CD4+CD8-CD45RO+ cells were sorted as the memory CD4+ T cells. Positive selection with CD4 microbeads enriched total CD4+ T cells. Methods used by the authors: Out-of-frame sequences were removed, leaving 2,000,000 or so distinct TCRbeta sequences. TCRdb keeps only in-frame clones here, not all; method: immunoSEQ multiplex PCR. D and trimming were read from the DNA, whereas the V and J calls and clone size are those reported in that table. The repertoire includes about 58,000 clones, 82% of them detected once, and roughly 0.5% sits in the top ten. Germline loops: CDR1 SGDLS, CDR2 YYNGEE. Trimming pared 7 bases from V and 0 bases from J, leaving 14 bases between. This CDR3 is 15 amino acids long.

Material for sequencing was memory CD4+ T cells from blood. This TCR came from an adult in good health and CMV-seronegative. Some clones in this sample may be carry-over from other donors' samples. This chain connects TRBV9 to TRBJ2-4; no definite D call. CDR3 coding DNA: TGTGCCAGCCAAACGACGGTTATAGCCAAAAACATTCAGTACTTC. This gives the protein CASQTTVIAKNIQYF.